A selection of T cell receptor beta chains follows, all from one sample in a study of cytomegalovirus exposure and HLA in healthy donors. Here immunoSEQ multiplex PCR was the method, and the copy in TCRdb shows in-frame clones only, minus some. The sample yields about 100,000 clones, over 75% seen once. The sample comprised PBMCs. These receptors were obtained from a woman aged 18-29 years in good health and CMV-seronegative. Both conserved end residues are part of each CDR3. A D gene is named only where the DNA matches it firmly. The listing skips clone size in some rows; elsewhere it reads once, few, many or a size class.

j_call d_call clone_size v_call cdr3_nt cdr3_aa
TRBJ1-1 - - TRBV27 TGTGCCAGCAGTTTATCCCCGGCGGGGTACACTGAAGCTTTCTTT CASSLSPAGYTEAFF
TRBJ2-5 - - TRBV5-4 TGTGCCAGCAGCCCATTAGCCGGGCAGGGAAGGGCGGAGACCCAGTACTTC CASSPLAGQGRAETQYF
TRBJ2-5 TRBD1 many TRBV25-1 TGTGCCAGCAGCGAGGGACAGTTCCAAGAGACCCAGTACTTC CASSEGQFQETQYF
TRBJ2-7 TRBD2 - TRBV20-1 TGCAGTGCTCAACTTGGGGGGGTTAGGTACTTC CSAQLGGVRYF
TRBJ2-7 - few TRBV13 TGTGCCAGCAGCTTGTCGAGCACCTACGAGCAGTACTTC CASSLSSTYEQYF
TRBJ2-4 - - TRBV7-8 TGTGCCAGCAGCTTCGGCGGGGCCAAAAACATTCAGTACTTC CASSFGGAKNIQYF
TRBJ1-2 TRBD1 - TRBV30 TGTGCCTGGAGGGGGGGACAGGGACCGGCCTATGGCTACACCTTC CAWRGGQGPAYGYTF
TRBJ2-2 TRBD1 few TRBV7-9 TGTGCCAGCAGCCCGCCCCGGGACAGGGAGGCCGGGGAGCTGTTTTTT CASSPPRDREAGELFF
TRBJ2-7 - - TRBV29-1 TGCAGCGTTGCCCAGGGTTCCTCCTACGAGCAGTACTTC CSVAQGSSYEQYF
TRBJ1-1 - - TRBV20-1 TGCAGTGCTAGAGTTCCCACAGAAGCTTTCTTT CSARVPTEAFF
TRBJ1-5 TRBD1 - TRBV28 TGTGCCGCGAGACAGGGGGCGCAGAGCAATCAGCCCCAGCATTTT CAARQGAQSNQPQHF
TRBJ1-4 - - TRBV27 TGTGCCAGCAGTTTCCGGGGAGGGGCTAATGAAAAACTGTTTTTT CASSFRGGANEKLFF
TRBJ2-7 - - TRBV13 TGTGCCAGCAGCCCTAGGGGCGTAGGCGACGAGCAGTACTTC CASSPRGVGDEQYF
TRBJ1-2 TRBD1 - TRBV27 TGTGCCAGCAGTTTATCGGACAGGGTCGGCTACACCTTC CASSLSDRVGYTF
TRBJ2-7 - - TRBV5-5 TGTGCCAGCAGCTTGGGGGAGGCCTCCTACGAGCAGTACTTC CASSLGEASYEQYF
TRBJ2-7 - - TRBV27 TGTGCCAGCAGTCCGAAAGGACAGACCAGAACTTCCTACGAGCAGTACTTC CASSPKGQTRTSYEQYF
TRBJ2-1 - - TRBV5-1 TGCGCCAGCAGCTTGGGATCGGCGGTTACGGACAATGAGCAGTTCTTC CASSLGSAVTDNEQFF
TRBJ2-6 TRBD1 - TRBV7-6 TGTGCCAGCAGCCCCAGGGGGCTTCCTGGGGCCAACGTCCTGACTTTC CASSPRGLPGANVLTF
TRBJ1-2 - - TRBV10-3 TGTGCCATCAGTGAGTCGGAGACAGATTATGGCTACACCTTC CAISESETDYGYTF
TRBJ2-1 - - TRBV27 TGTGCCAGCAGTCCGAGGATGAATGAGCAGTTCTTC CASSPRMNEQFF
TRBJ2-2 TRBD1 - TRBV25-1 TGTGCCAGCAGTGACGGGACAGGAGGGACCGGGGAGCTGTTTTTT CASSDGTGGTGELFF
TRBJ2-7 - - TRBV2 TGTGCCAGCAGATACAGGGTATCTAGAAACGAGCAGTACTTC CASRYRVSRNEQYF
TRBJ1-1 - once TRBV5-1 TGCGCCAGCAGCCCCCCTGACAGGACGGAAGCTTTCTTT CASSPPDRTEAFF
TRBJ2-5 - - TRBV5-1 TGCGCCAGCAGCTCCCTCGGGGATACCAACCAAGAGACCCAGTACTTC CASSSLGDTNQETQYF
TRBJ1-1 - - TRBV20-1 TGCAGCCTACTAACTGAAGCTTTCTTT CSLLTEAFF
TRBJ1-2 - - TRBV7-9 TGTGCCAGCAGCCTCACAGACAGTTATGGCTACACCTTC CASSLTDSYGYTF
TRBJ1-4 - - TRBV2 TGTGCCAGCAGTGACAGGGGTAATGAAAAACTGTTTTTT CASSDRGNEKLFF
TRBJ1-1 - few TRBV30 TGTGCCTGGAGTGTTATGACTGAAGCTTTCTTT CAWSVMTEAFF
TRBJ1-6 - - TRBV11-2 TGTGCCAGCAGCTCCCAAACAACCTTGGGGAGAGCTAATTCACCCCTCCACTTT CASSSQTTLGRANSPLHF
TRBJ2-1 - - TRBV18 TGTGCCAGCTCACGATCTGAGGGAAATGAGCAGTTCTTC CASSRSEGNEQFF
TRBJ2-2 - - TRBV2 TGTGCCAGCGAACCGGGACAATCGGCCGGGGAGCTGTTTTTT CASEPGQSAGELFF
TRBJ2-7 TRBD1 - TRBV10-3 TGTGCCATCAGTGAGCCGGCCGGTCGGGACAGACTTCCCTACGAGCAGTACTTC CAISEPAGRDRLPYEQYF
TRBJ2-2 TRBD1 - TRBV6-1 TGTGCCAGCAGTTTACAGGGGGCGAACACCGGGGAGCTGTTTTTT CASSLQGANTGELFF
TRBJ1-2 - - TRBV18 TGTGCCAGCTCACCACCTCAGGGGTGGGACTATGGCTACACCTTC CASSPPQGWDYGYTF
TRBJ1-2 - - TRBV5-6 TGTGCCAGCAGCTTTTTTTGGGGCCCCACCCCCGACTATGGCTACACCTTC CASSFFWGPTPDYGYTF
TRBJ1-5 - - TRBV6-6 TGTGCCAGCAGTTATAGAGCTGGTCAGCCCCAGCATTTT CASSYRAGQPQHF
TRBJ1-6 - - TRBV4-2 TGTGCCAGCAGCCAAGATGCCGACCGAGGCTCACCCCTCCACTTT CASSQDADRGSPLHF
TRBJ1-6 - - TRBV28 TGTGCCAGCAGTTCTTTCCAGGGGCCCTATAATTCACCCCTCCACTTT CASSSFQGPYNSPLHF
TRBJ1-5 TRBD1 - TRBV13 TGTGCCAGCAGCCTACGGACAGGTGATAGCAATCAGCCCCAGCATTTT CASSLRTGDSNQPQHF
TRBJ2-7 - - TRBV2 TGTGCCAGCAGTGAAGTGGCATACGAGCAGTACTTC CASSEVAYEQYF
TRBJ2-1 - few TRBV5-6 TGTGCCAGCAGCTTGGTCGGGACTGAGGACTACAATGAGCAGTTCTTC CASSLVGTEDYNEQFF
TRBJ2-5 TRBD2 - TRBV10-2 TGCGCCAGCACTAGCGGGGGGGGAGAGACCCAGTACTTC CASTSGGGETQYF
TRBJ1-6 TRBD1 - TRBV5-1 TGCGCCAGCAGCGTCCGGACAGGGGACGATTCACCCCTCCACTTT CASSVRTGDDSPLHF
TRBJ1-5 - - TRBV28 TGTGCCAGCAGTTTGATAGTTTCTAGTCAGCCCCAGCATTTT CASSLIVSSQPQHF
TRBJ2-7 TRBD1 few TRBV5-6 TGTGCCAGCAGCTGGGGGACAGGGGCCTACGAGCAGTACTTC CASSWGTGAYEQYF
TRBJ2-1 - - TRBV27 TGTGCCAGCAGCACGGGGAAGAATGAGCAGTTCTTC CASSTGKNEQFF
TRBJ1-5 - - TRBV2 TGTGCCAGCAGCCTCGGCGGTACTAGCAATCAGCCCCAGCATTTT CASSLGGTSNQPQHF
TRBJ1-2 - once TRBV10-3 TGTGCCATCAGTGATCGGGCAGGGCCTAACTATGGCTACACCTTC CAISDRAGPNYGYTF
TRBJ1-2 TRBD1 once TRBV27 TGTGCCAGCAGTTTATCCAGGGGGATCGATGGCTACACCTTC CASSLSRGIDGYTF
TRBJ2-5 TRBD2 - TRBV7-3 TGTGCCAGCAGCTTAACGGCGGGGGGACCACAAGAGACCCAGTACTTC CASSLTAGGPQETQYF
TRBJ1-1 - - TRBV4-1 TGCGCCAGCAGCCAAGGTTCGAGTGCTGAAGCTTTCTTT CASSQGSSAEAFF